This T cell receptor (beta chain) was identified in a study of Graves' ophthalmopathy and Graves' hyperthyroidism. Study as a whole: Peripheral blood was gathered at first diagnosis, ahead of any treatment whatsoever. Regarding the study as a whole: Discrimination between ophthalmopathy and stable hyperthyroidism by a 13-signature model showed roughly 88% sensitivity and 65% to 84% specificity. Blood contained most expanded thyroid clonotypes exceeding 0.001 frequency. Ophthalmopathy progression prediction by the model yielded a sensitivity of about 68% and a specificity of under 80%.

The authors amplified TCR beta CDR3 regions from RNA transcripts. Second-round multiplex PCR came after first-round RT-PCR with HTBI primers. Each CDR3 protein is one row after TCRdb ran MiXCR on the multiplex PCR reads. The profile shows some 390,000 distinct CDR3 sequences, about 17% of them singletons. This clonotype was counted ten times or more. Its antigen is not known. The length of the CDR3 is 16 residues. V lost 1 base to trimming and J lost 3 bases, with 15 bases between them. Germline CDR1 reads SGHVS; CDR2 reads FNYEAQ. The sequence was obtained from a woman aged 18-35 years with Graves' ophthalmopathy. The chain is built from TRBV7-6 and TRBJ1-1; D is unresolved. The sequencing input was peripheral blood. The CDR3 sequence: CASSLGSRGGDTEAFF. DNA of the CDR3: TGTGCCAGCAGCTTAGGTAGCCGGGGTGGGGACACTGAAGCTTTCTTT.